This note documents a single T cell receptor (beta chain) sequence. The sample comes from a study of blood T cell repertoires in COVID-19. Study information: The samples span acute and convalescent COVID-19 from the United States, Italy and Spain. T cells, B-cell-depleted T cells, or PBMCs supplied cDNA or gDNA.

Trimming shortened V by 5 bases and J by 6 bases, and 20 bases separated the two germline ends. This CDR3 is 15 amino acids long. CDR1 and CDR2 from the germline V gene are MNHNY and SVGAGI (reference sequence). Original processing methods: Amplification from reference gene primers served as the basis for estimated nucleated cell counts. Libraries were prepared by immunoSEQ multiplex PCR; TCRdb keeps only in-frame clonotypes and omits some of them. The DNA gave D and trimming, while V, J and clone size come from that table. The table includes 56,000 or so clones, approximately 90% detected once. The sequence was collected from a human donor in a cohort sampled during active COVID-19. This sequence joins TRBV6-6 and TRBJ2-7, with a tentative D call TRBD1 (6 bases). Source material: peripheral blood. DNA of the CDR3: TGTGCCAGCAGTAGCGCCCAGGGGTCTGCTCTCGAGCAGTACTTC. This gives the protein CASSSAQGSALEQYF.